Reported below is one T cell receptor beta chain. Its matching antigen is unknown. The use of a sample-barcoded 5' primer and a J-beta primer mix characterized a second PCR of roughly 6 to 11 cycles. TCRdb called the 5' RACE reads again in MiXCR, with one record for every CDR3 protein. The sample yields fewer than 800,000 distinct CDR3 sequences, 32% seen once. Per sample, no less than 5.5 micrograms of total RNA were extracted. The data originate from a study of blood T cells in healthy people across ages. Study outcomes and limitations: Estimates based on one million T cells were treated as lower bounds.

CDR3 length: 15 amino acids. Germline-derived CDR1 and CDR2 are MNHEY and SVGEGT. With 1 base removed from V and 3 bases from J, the gap between germline ends came to 12 bases. V is TRBV6-2 or TRBV6-3 and J is TRBJ1-2; D perhaps matches TRBD1 (6 bases). The sequenced sample was blood. The clonotype comes from a woman older than 75 in good health. The CDR3 coding sequence is TGTGCCAGCAGTTACTTGGGGGCCAACCACTATGGCTACACCTTC. This sequence encodes CASSYLGANHYGYTF.